These 26 T cell receptor beta chains originate from one sample sequenced in a study of T cell responses to AZD1222 COVID-19 vaccine. Assay used: immunoSEQ multiplex PCR; TCRdb lists only in-frame clones, some missing. The data hold tens of thousands of clones, with around 83% observed a single time. The sample here was peripheral blood, taken on day 0 of AZD1222 vaccination. Receptors originate from an adult in good health.

This clone was detected only once. V gene TRBV7-8 combines with J gene TRBJ2-7; D is perhaps TRBD2 (7 bases). CDR3 length: 15 amino acids. V shed 5 bases and J shed 3 bases, with 17 bases lying between them. CDR1 is SGHVS, CDR2 FQNEAQ, per germline. The CDR3, as DNA: TGTGCCAGCAGCCGAGGGGGGGATCCCCTCTACGAGCAGTACTTC. It specifies CASSRGGDPLYEQYF.

The chain employs TRBV7-2 and TRBJ1-5; a weak D match, TRBD1 (5 bases). Trimming removed 5 bases at V and 8 bases at J, with 13 bases between. This CDR3 is built from 13 residues. Germline V gene data show CDR1 as SGHTA and CDR2 as FQGNSA. The CDR3 reads CASSPVVGEPQHF. In nucleotides, the CDR3 is TGTGCCAGCAGCCCCGTGGTAGGGGAGCCCCAGCATTTT. Filled out from reference TRBV7-2 and TRBJ1-5, the complete variable domain reads GAGVSQSPSNKVTEKGKDVELRCDPISGHTALYWYRQSLGQGLEFLIYFQGNSAPDKSGLPSDRFSAERTGGSVSTLTIQRTQQEDSAVYLCASSPVVGEPQHFGDGTRLSIL.

This chain connects TRBV19 to TRBJ2-4; 8 bases match TRBD1. CDR1 is LNHDA, CDR2 SQIVND, per germline (reference sequence). Trimming at V came to 3 bases and at J to 7 bases, leaving 2 bases not matched to a gene. The CDR3 is 13 amino acids. The CDR3 protein is CASSIQGANIQYF. The CDR3 coding sequence is TGTGCCAGTAGTATTCAGGGGGCGAACATTCAGTACTTC.

The gene calls are TRBV2 and TRBJ1-5; 7 positions match TRBD1. Looked up from germline, CDR1 is SNHLY and CDR2 is FYNNEI. This CDR3 comprises 15 residues. The V gene end was trimmed by 2 bases and the J gene end by 7 bases; junction bases not matched to a gene: 8. The CDR3 protein is CASSERVTGRQPQHF. CDR3 in DNA: TGTGCCAGCAGTGAAAGGGTGACAGGGAGGCAGCCCCAGCATTTT.

The chain carries TRBV9 and TRBJ1-5; maybe TRBD1 (5 bases). This CDR3 is 14 amino acids long. Germline V gene sequence: CDR1 SGDLS, CDR2 YYNGEE. The ends were cut back, 3 bases at V and 4 bases at J, with 11 bases in the middle. The CDR3 sequence: CASSGTSGNQPQHF. CDR3 DNA: TGTGCCAGCAGCGGAACTTCAGGGAATCAGCCCCAGCATTTT.

In DNA form, the CDR3 reads TGTGCCAGCAGCCCCCCGGGCATCCGGCAGCCCCAGCATTTT. This sequence encodes CASSPPGIRQPQHF. This chain links TRBV3-1 (or the pseudogene TRBV3-2) with TRBJ1-5; D unclear. V was clipped by 4 bases and J by 7 bases, with 14 bases between them. The V gene's germline CDR1 is LGHDT and CDR2 YNNKEL (reference sequence). The CDR3 length is 14 residues.

The V and J genes are TRBV10-3 and TRBJ1-5; D gene uncertain. Germline V gene sequence: CDR1 ENHRY, CDR2 SYGVKD. The CDR3 consists of 13 residues. Trimming pared 6 bases from V and 4 bases from J, leaving 10 bases between. The CDR3, as DNA: TGTGCCATCAGGATGTCCCCTAATCAGCCCCAGCATTTT. Residues: CAIRMSPNQPQHF.

The chain is built from TRBV5-6 and TRBJ2-1; a weak D match, TRBD2 (5 bases). V was shortened by 3 bases and J by 11 bases, with 15 bases between the two germline ends. There are 13 residues in the CDR3. Germline assignment: CDR1 SGHDT and CDR2 YYEEEE. CDR3 in amino acids: CASSSIVGEKQFF. The CDR3 DNA is TGTGCCAGCAGCTCTATTGTCGGGGAAAAGCAGTTCTTC.

The chain uses TRBV7-2 and TRBJ1-5; TRBD1 is a possible D gene (5 bases). V gave up 5 bases and J gave up 7 bases, with 12 bases separating them. The CDR3 sequence is 13 residues long. Germline-derived CDR1 and CDR2 are SGHTA and FQGNSA. The CDR3 protein is CASSKQARQPQHF. The CDR3 bases are TGTGCCAGCAGCAAACAGGCGCGGCAGCCCCAGCATTTT.

This chain links TRBV2 with TRBJ2-3; weak D call: TRBD2 (6 bases). This CDR3 spans 14 amino acids. Trimming shortened V by 8 bases and J by 0 bases, and 12 bases separated the two germline ends. Looked up from germline, CDR1 is SNHLY and CDR2 is FYNNEI. CDR3 bases: TGTGCCAGCGCGGGACTTACTAGCACAGATACGCAGTATTTT. As protein: CASAGLTSTDTQYF.

This clone appeared a single time. The chain couples TRBV2 to TRBJ2-6; D ambiguous. The CDR3 contains 16 residues. Germline V CDR1 and CDR2: SNHLY, FYNNEI. Deletions cut 6 bases from V and 0 bases from J, with 12 bases between. CDR3 in amino acids: CASSYGRRSGANVLTF. The DNA of the CDR3 is TGTGCCAGCAGCTATGGACGTCGCTCTGGGGCCAACGTCCTGACTTTC.

CDR3 sequence (DNA): TGTGCCAGCAGCCCGGGGGCCAGAAATGAAAAACTGTTTTTT. This translates into CASSPGARNEKLFF. The chain recombines TRBV6-5 with TRBJ1-4; D perhaps matches TRBD1 (6 bases). The CDR3 is 14 residues long. The V gene lost 6 bases and the J gene lost 5 bases, with 13 bases spanning the gap. Germline CDR1 is MNHEY and CDR2 is SVGAGI.

This sequence joins TRBV4-3 and TRBJ1-1; the D is unclear. The length of the CDR3 is 13 residues. V lost 0 bases, J lost 2 bases, and 4 bases lay in between. The germline V gene has CDR1 LGHNA and CDR2 YSLEER. CDR3 protein: CASSQDGNTEAFF. In DNA, the CDR3 is TGCGCCAGCAGCCAAGATGGCAACACTGAAGCTTTCTTT.

The chain recombines TRBV18 with TRBJ1-4, with 8 bases matching TRBD1. The junction had 3 bases not matched to a gene; V was cut back by 3 bases and J by 3 bases. CDR1 is KGHSH, CDR2 LQKENI, per germline. CDR3 length: 15 residues. The CDR3 DNA reads TGTGCCAGCTCACCCCAGGACAGGGCTAATGAAAAACTGTTTTTT. This sequence encodes CASSPQDRANEKLFF.

The table lists this clone with a count of one. The J gene is TRBJ2-5, the V gene TRBV11-3; D is perhaps TRBD2 (6 bases). The V end lost 7 bases, the J end lost 4 bases, and 13 bases lay between the germline ends. The CDR3 totals 13 residues. The germline CDR1 and CDR2 sequences are SGHNT and YENEEA. As DNA, the CDR3 is TGTGCCAGCAACGCCCAGGGAGGAGAGACCCAGTACTTC. Residues: CASNAQGGETQYF.

This sequence joins TRBV14 and TRBJ2-1; D is tentatively TRBD1 or TRBD2 (5 bases each). V lost 2 bases and J lost 7, with 15 bases in between. This CDR3 has 15 residues. Germline loops: CDR1 SGHDN, CDR2 FVKESK. CDR3 coding DNA: TGTGCCAGCAGCCAATGGGACGCCCCCGGAAATGAGCAGTTCTTC. This codes for CASSQWDAPGNEQFF.

V is TRBV27 and J is TRBJ2-5; D gene uncertain. Trimming removed 3 bases at V and 2 bases at J, with 10 bases between. This CDR3 is 14 amino acids long. CDR1 is MNHEY, CDR2 SMNVEV, per germline (reference sequence). The CDR3 nucleotides are TGTGCCAGCAGTTTTATCTCGGATCAAGAGACCCAGTACTTC. Translated, it gives CASSFISDQETQYF.

The chain uses TRBV28 and TRBJ1-2; D is unresolved. CDR1 MDHEN and CDR2 SYDVKM come from the germline V gene. The CDR3 has 12 residues. Trimming stripped 3 bases from V and 3 bases from J, with 5 bases between. CDR3 protein: CASSLRDYGYTF. In DNA, the CDR3 is TGTGCCAGCAGTTTGAGGGACTATGGCTACACCTTC.

The CDR3 is CASSLYSYEQYF. The CDR3 coding sequence is TGTGCCAGCAGCTTATATTCCTACGAGCAGTACTTC. The chain links TRBV7-9 to TRBJ2-7, with D hard to call. Germline assignment: CDR1 SEHNR and CDR2 FQNEAQ (reference sequence). Trimming took off 2 bases at V and 1 base at J, with 3 bases between the two ends. The CDR3 length is 12 residues.

This chain joins TRBV3-1 (or the pseudogene TRBV3-2) and TRBJ2-2, with TRBD2 matching over 7 bases. The CDR3 is made up of 16 amino acids. The germline gives CDR1 LGHDT, CDR2 YNNKEL (reference sequence). V lost 1 base, J lost 0 bases, and 2 bases stayed unmatched. In DNA form, the CDR3 reads TGTGCCAGCAGCCAAGGTGGGGGGGCGAACACCGGGGAGCTGTTTTTT. Encoded protein: CASSQGGGANTGELFF.

The chain has TRBV7-9 and TRBJ2-7; D uncertain. Germline V gene data show CDR1 as SEHNR and CDR2 as FQNEAQ (reference sequence). V was clipped by 5 bases and J by 1 base, with 15 bases between them. The CDR3 loop spans 15 amino acids. CDR3: CASSLLASSSYEQYF. As DNA, the CDR3 is TGTGCCAGCAGCCTTCTGGCGAGCTCATCCTACGAGCAGTACTTC. Full variable domain (missing parts from reference TRBV7-9 and TRBJ2-7): DTGVSQNPRHKITKRGQNVTFRCDPISEHNRLYWYRQTLGQGPEFLTYFQNEAQLEKSRLLSDRFSAERPKGSFSTLEIQRTEQGDSAMYLCASSLLASSSYEQYFGPGTRLTVT.

Only one count was recorded for this clone. This rearrangement joins TRBV6-1 to TRBJ2-5, with a tentative D call TRBD2 (5 bases). Looked up from germline, CDR1 is MNHNS and CDR2 is SASEGT. This CDR3 is built from 13 residues. V gave up 3 bases and J gave up 5 bases, with 10 bases separating them. The CDR3 DNA is TGTGCCAGCAGTGACGGGATAGGGGAGACCCAGTACTTC. This sequence encodes CASSDGIGETQYF.

The CDR3 here is CASSPLRRGPSYNEQFF. The CDR3 bases are TGTGCCAGCTCACCATTGAGGCGAGGCCCCTCCTACAATGAGCAGTTCTTC. The genes are TRBV18 and TRBJ2-1; no clear D gene. The germline gives CDR1 KGHSH, CDR2 LQKENI. V shed 2 bases and J shed 0 bases, with 14 bases lying between them. The length of the CDR3 is 17 residues.

In DNA, the CDR3 is TGTGCCAGCAGTGTGGACAGGGGAAACGAGCAGTACTTC. Translating it yields CASSVDRGNEQYF. The rearrangement joins TRBV2 to TRBJ2-7, with TRBD1 matching over 9 bases. This CDR3 is 13 amino acids long. Germline CDR1 and CDR2: SNHLY and FYNNEI. V shed 4 bases and J 5 bases; nucleotides not matched to a gene: 3.

This clone has only a few counts. The chain recombines TRBV20-1 with TRBJ1-3; D is undetermined. With 6 bases removed from V and 8 bases from J, the gap between germline ends came to 11 bases. The CDR3 is 11 amino acids. Germline V CDR1 and CDR2: DFQATT, SNEGSKA (reference sequence). The CDR3 sequence: CSAHSGDTIYF. The CDR3 DNA reads TGCAGTGCCCACTCGGGTGACACCATATATTTT.

The J gene is TRBJ1-5, the V gene TRBV28; D call uncertain. From germline, CDR1 is MDHEN and CDR2 SYDVKM. The CDR3 sequence is 13 residues long. Trimming took 2 bases from V and 5 from J, leaving 7 bases between them. The DNA of the CDR3 is TGTGCCAGCAGTTTAGTTACTCATCAGCCCCAGCATTTT. Its protein product is CASSLVTHQPQHF. Together with reference TRBV28 and TRBJ1-5, the CDR3 gives the full variable domain: DVKVTQSSRYLVKRTGEKVFLECVQDMDHENMFWYRQDPGLGLRLIYFSYDVKMKEKGDIPEGYSVSREKKERFSLILESASTNQTSMYLCASSLVTHQPQHFGDGTRLSIL.